This entry concerns a single T cell receptor beta chain. Its antigen is undetermined. Primers: 60 V beta forward and 13 J beta reverse. Method: immunoSEQ multiplex PCR; TCRdb's copy keeps in-frame clones and lacks some. Among approximately 82,000 clones listed, roughly 90% were seen once. CDR3 size: 16 residues. Germline V gene lookup returns CDR1 GTSNPN and CDR2 SVGIG (reference sequence). The junction had 9 bases not matched to a gene; V was cut back by 1 base and J by 4 bases. These data are taken from a study of glioma-infiltrating T cells after dendritic cell vaccination. Study background: Treatment, given 2003 to 2012, was autologous tumor lysate-pulsed dendritic cell vaccination. Study-wide results and caveats: TCR clonality showed no direct relationship with survival.

Selection required adequate fresh-frozen tumor tissue plus more than two years' survival data. This chain joins TRBV30 and TRBJ1-5; 8 bases agree with TRBD1. Sequenced here: blood, sampled before dendritic cell vaccination. The TCR originated in a human donor with glioblastoma. In nucleotides, the CDR3 is TGTGCCTGGAGTGAAAAAACAGGGGGGGGAAATCAGCCCCAGCATTTT. Protein product: CAWSEKTGGGNQPQHF.